The present TCR beta chain was sequenced within a study of T cell responses to AZD1222 COVID-19 vaccine. The V gene lost 6 bases and the J gene lost 1 base, with 12 bases spanning the gap. Germline V gene lookup returns CDR1 LNHDA and CDR2 SQIVND (reference sequence). The CDR3 consists of 14 residues. Doses given second, at about 4 or about 12 weeks, were pooled. Remarks on this clone: Its specificity is not known.

General study findings and limits: Sampled repertoires all dated from after the peak T cell response. When two AZD1222 doses had been given, Spike-specific TCR breadth and depth rose.

Assay: immunoSEQ multiplex PCR; the TCRdb copy retains only in-frame clones and omits some. Here the sample spans roughly 120,000 clones, roughly 90% being singletons. The chain uses TRBV19 and TRBJ1-1; perhaps TRBD1 as D (6 bases). This TCR derives from an adult who received the AZD1222 COVID-19 vaccine. The material was peripheral blood, obtained 28 days after the second AZD1222 dose. CDR3 loop: CASSPQGWNTEAFF. For the CDR3, the DNA is TGTGCCAGTAGCCCACAGGGCTGGAACACTGAAGCTTTCTTT.